The rows below give T cell receptor beta chains drawn from one sample of a study of blood T cells in healthy people across ages. TCRdb reanalysed the 5' RACE reads using MiXCR and keeps one entry per CDR3 protein. The data hold a few hundred thousand distinct CDR3 sequences, with 25% to 30% observed a single time. Material for sequencing was blood. These receptors were taken from a woman in her seventies in good health. Both conserved end residues are trimmed from each CDR3. Each record gives: V gene, clone size, D gene, CDR3 protein. A D gene is named only where the DNA matches it firmly. Part of the rows lack a size; the others show once, few, many or a class for expanded clones.

V: TRBV28
size: few
D: .
CDR3: ASSLSGHMNTGELF

V: TRBV20-1
size: few
D: TRBD2
CDR3: SAAPHGRAGYEQY

V: TRBV18
size: .
D: TRBD2
CDR3: ASSPGPSGSNEQF

V: TRBV7-9
size: once
D: .
CDR3: ASGRDNSPLH

V: TRBV20-1
size: medium-sized
D: .
CDR3: SARDASGTSDSQF

V: TRBV7-6
size: .
D: TRBD2
CDR3: ASSPRTSGSPDTQY

V: TRBV29-1
size: .
D: TRBD2
CDR3: SVELAGYEQF

V: TRBV6-1
size: .
D: .
CDR3: ASVKNHGLQETQY

V: TRBV20-1
size: .
D: TRBD2
CDR3: SAREREYEQY

V: TRBV18
size: .
D: .
CDR3: ASSPGSGFST

V: TRBV2
size: .
D: .
CDR3: ASSKSRTQQETQY

V: TRBV6-2/TRBV6-3
size: few
D: .
CDR3: ASSYLHGAVGDTQY

V: TRBV5-4
size: few
D: .
CDR3: ASSLVVGDTEAF

V: TRBV7-2
size: .
D: .
CDR3: ASSLGEAGDTQY

V: TRBV4-3
size: .
D: TRBD1
CDR3: ASSQDLEGARNEKLF

V: TRBV6-2/TRBV6-3
size: .
D: TRBD1
CDR3: ASSYVHPGQGPSQF

V: TRBV28
size: .
D: TRBD2
CDR3: ASSLGGSVTDTQY

V: TRBV20-1
size: few
D: TRBD1
CDR3: SATDRQSYGYT

V: TRBV6-2/TRBV6-3
size: .
D: .
CDR3: TSRLDGVKNIQY

V: TRBV5-5
size: .
D: .
CDR3: ASTSDTISGNTIY

V: TRBV3-1
size: .
D: TRBD1
CDR3: ASSGDRGEQY

V: TRBV6-5
size: .
D: TRBD2
CDR3: ASSYQTSGTGRGTQY

V: TRBV7-2
size: .
D: .
CDR3: ALRGGDFPGNTIY

V: TRBV28
size: few
D: TRBD1
CDR3: ASSFFGQDTDTQY

V: TRBV14
size: few
D: .
CDR3: ASSQDTGLQETQY

V: TRBV20-1
size: few
D: TRBD2
CDR3: SARDASGPSNTGELF

V: TRBV6-2/TRBV6-3
size: .
D: TRBD1
CDR3: ASSHGTAVT

V: TRBV5-1
size: .
D: .
CDR3: ASSLEGSGEKLF

V: TRBV9
size: .
D: TRBD1
CDR3: ASSADPGTARRNTIY

V: TRBV28
size: many
D: .
CDR3: ASSLDGMRVSPLH

V: TRBV20-1
size: few
D: .
CDR3: SASRVARVKGEQY

V: TRBV4-2
size: .
D: .
CDR3: ASSQGRQGNEETQY

V: TRBV29-1
size: .
D: .
CDR3: SVNDRRSPYEQY

V: TRBV15
size: .
D: .
CDR3: ATSRPDGGTEAF

V: TRBV9
size: .
D: .
CDR3: ASTIKIRADGRGNSPLH

V: TRBV28
size: few
D: .
CDR3: ASSKSGGGRYEQY

V: TRBV12-3/TRBV12-4
size: .
D: TRBD2
CDR3: ASVGLNTNTGELF

V: TRBV6-1
size: few
D: .
CDR3: ASSARYYGYT

V: TRBV28
size: .
D: TRBD2
CDR3: ASSLIWGGNSYEQY

V: TRBV7-2
size: few
D: TRBD2
CDR3: ASSFGVLAGGRDTQY

V: TRBV19
size: .
D: TRBD1
CDR3: ASSLGQGDTIY